The 17 T cell receptor beta chains given below trace back to one sample, sequenced in a study of blood T cell repertoires in COVID-19. Here immunoSEQ multiplex PCR was the method, and the copy in TCRdb shows in-frame clones only, minus some. Of around 330,000 clones detected, roughly 87% appear once; the ten largest clones hold 8.9%. Material: PBMCs or T cells enriched from blood (not recorded which). The receptors here all came from a woman aged 18-29 years who had recovered from COVID-19.

V and J are TRBV11-2 and TRBJ2-1, with TRBD2 identical over 15 bases. The germline V gene encodes CDR1 SGHAT and CDR2 FQNNGV. Trimming at V came to 5 bases and at J to 6 bases, leaving 5 bases not matched to a gene. This CDR3 has 16 amino acids. CDR3 sequence reads: CASSPWTSGRANEQFF. The CDR3 nucleotides read TGTGCCAGCAGCCCGTGGACTAGCGGGAGGGCCAATGAGCAGTTCTTC.

The chain links TRBV5-1 to TRBJ1-5, with 8 bases identical to TRBD1. V dropped 4 bases and J dropped 6; count of bases not matched to a gene: 9. CDR3 size: 15 residues. Germline CDR1 SGHRS, CDR2 YFSETQ. This CDR3 is CASSPETGDTQPQHF. CDR3 nucleotides: TGCGCCAGCAGCCCGGAGACAGGGGACACTCAGCCCCAGCATTTT.

V usage is TRBV27 and J usage is TRBJ2-1; TRBD2 matches at 7 bases. Germline V gene sequence: CDR1 MNHEY, CDR2 SMNVEV (reference sequence). The V and J ends lost 4 bases and 7 bases, in that order; junction bases with no gene match: 7. This CDR3 contains 14 residues. CDR3 DNA sequence: TGTGCCAGCAGTTGGGCGGGAGTACTGAATGAGCAGTTCTTC. Encoded protein: CASSWAGVLNEQFF.

The rearrangement links TRBV5-1 to TRBJ2-2; TRBD1 is a possible D gene (6 bases). Between the trimmed V and J ends, which lost 4 bases and 5 bases, there was a span of 15 bases. The length of the CDR3 is 15 residues. Germline assignment: CDR1 SGHRS and CDR2 YFSETQ. The CDR3 bases are TGCGCCAGCAGCACCGGGACACAAGGAACCGGGGAGCTGTTTTTT. This gives the protein CASSTGTQGTGELFF.

The chain uses TRBV2 and TRBJ1-1; TRBD1 agrees at 8 bases. Germline V gene sequence: CDR1 SNHLY, CDR2 FYNNEI. The CDR3 contains 14 residues. V gave up 5 bases and J gave up 2 bases; unmatched junction bases: 4. The CDR3 nucleotides read TGTGCCAGCAGTACAGGGGGACTTAACACTGAAGCTTTCTTT. It codes for CASSTGGLNTEAFF. The variable domain in full, with the rest retrieved from reference TRBV2 and TRBJ1-1, is EPEVTQTPSHQVTQMGQEVILRCVPISNHLYFYWYRQILGQKVEFLVSFYNNEISEKSEIFDDQFSVERPDGSNFTLKIRSTKLEDSAMYFCASSTGGLNTEAFFGQGTRLTVV.

This clone was observed a handful of times. CDR3 DNA sequence: TGTGCCAGCAGCTTAACGTCCGGGGGTACTGAAGCTTTCTTT. Amino acids: CASSLTSGGTEAFF. The chain is built from TRBV7-3 and TRBJ1-1; D perhaps matches TRBD1 (5 bases). CDR3 length: 14 amino acids. The germline gives CDR1 SGHTA, CDR2 FQGTGA. Trimming removed 0 bases at V and 5 bases at J, with 10 bases between.

J is TRBJ1-1 and V is TRBV7-8; 8 bases match TRBD1. Germline V lookup: CDR1 SGHVS, CDR2 FQNEAQ. The V segment lost 5 bases and the J segment 1 base; nucleotides outside the gene matches: 6. This CDR3 has 15 residues. CDR3 residues: CASSLQGARNTEAFF. The CDR3 DNA follows: TGTGCCAGCAGCCTCCAGGGGGCGCGGAACACTGAAGCTTTCTTT.

The chain has TRBV11-2 and TRBJ2-7; 12 positions agree with TRBD2. With V trimmed by 2 bases and J by 3 bases, 11 bases remained unmatched. The CDR3 has 18 amino acids. Per the germline V gene, CDR1 is SGHAT and CDR2 is FQNNGV. Here the CDR3 reads CASSLRHLTSGRIYEQYF. The CDR3 DNA reads TGTGCCAGCAGCTTACGCCACTTAACTAGCGGGAGGATCTACGAGCAGTACTTC. The full variable domain, its missing parts supplied by reference TRBV11-2 and TRBJ2-7, is EAGVAQSPRYKIIEKRQSVAFWCNPISGHATLYWYQQILGQGPKLLIQFQNNGVVDDSQLPKDRFSAERLKGVDSTLKIQPAKLEDSAVYLCASSLRHLTSGRIYEQYFGPGTRLTVT.

The rearrangement joins TRBV7-9 to TRBJ1-2; 7 bases are shared with TRBD1. Germline V gene sequence: CDR1 SEHNR, CDR2 FQNEAQ (reference sequence). This CDR3 comprises 16 residues. V trimming: 5 bases; J trimming: 4 bases; junction bases outside the gene matches: 13. CDR3 nucleotides: TGTGCCAGCAGCCTTATTCAGGGGGGCGCCTCCTATGGCTACACCTTC. This encodes CASSLIQGGASYGYTF.

The chain uses TRBV28 and TRBJ2-7; TRBD2 matches 7 bases. The V gene end was trimmed by 4 bases and the J gene end by 4 bases; junction bases not matched to a gene: 7. Germline loops: CDR1 MDHEN, CDR2 SYDVKM. The CDR3 is made up of 14 amino acids. The CDR3 here is CASSYPGLPYEQYF. The CDR3 nucleotides are TGTGCCAGCAGTTATCCGGGACTACCATACGAGCAGTACTTC.

As for this clone: Other DNA sequences in the sample encode the same CDR3. The gene calls are TRBV4-3 and TRBJ1-2; D remains ambiguous. The CDR3 has 14 residues. V was trimmed by 0 bases and J by 0 bases, leaving 5 bases between them. CDR1 is LGHNA and CDR2 is YSLEER in the germline V gene. CDR3 DNA sequence: TGCGCCAGCAGCCAAGATCGAGCTAACTATGGCTACACCTTC. Translation: CASSQDRANYGYTF.

The chain has TRBV4-2 and TRBJ2-3, with D possibly TRBD1 on 6 matching bases. The ends were cut back, 4 bases at V and 0 bases at J, with 11 bases in the middle. This CDR3 is built from 15 residues. Germline CDR1 reads LGHNA; CDR2 reads YNFKEQ. The DNA of the CDR3 is TGTGCCAGCAGCCGGTGGACAGCTAGCACAGATACGCAGTATTTT. Encoded protein: CASSRWTASTDTQYF.

The chain has TRBV7-9 and TRBJ1-1; D is possibly TRBD1 (5 bases). The CDR3 covers 14 residues. V lost 0 bases and J 10 bases, leaving 15 bases between the germline ends. The germline V gene has CDR1 SEHNR and CDR2 FQNEAQ (reference sequence). CDR3 amino acids: CASSLALTTARAFF. CDR3 DNA: TGTGCCAGCAGCTTAGCTCTAACGACAGCCCGAGCTTTCTTT.

This clone was detected a few times. This sequence joins TRBV6-6 and TRBJ2-7; possible D gene TRBD1, 6 bases. CDR1 and CDR2 (germline): MNHNY, SVGAGI (reference sequence). CDR3 length equals 13 residues. The V end was cut by 6 bases, the J end by 5 bases, with 14 bases between. CDR3 DNA: TGTGCCAGCAGCTATACAGGGTATGACGAGCAGTACTTC. Amino acids: CASSYTGYDEQYF.

The chain recombines TRBV11-2 with TRBJ2-7; 7 positions match TRBD1. Germline V gives CDR1 SGHAT, CDR2 FQNNGV. V shed 4 bases, J shed 4 bases, and the junction held 10 bases outside the gene matches. The CDR3 is made up of 15 amino acids. CDR3 sequence reads: CASSSPGQNLYEQYF. The DNA for the CDR3 is TGTGCCAGCAGCTCACCGGGACAGAACCTGTACGAGCAGTACTTC.

The V and J genes are TRBV11-2 and TRBJ1-3; maybe TRBD1 (6 bases). In germline, CDR1 is SGHAT, CDR2 FQNNGV. CDR3 length: 15 residues. Trimming cost V 5 bases and J 0 bases, with 11 bases left between them. The CDR3 coding sequence is TGTGCCAGCAGCCAGGGGCAGGTCTCTGGAAACACCATATATTTT. Its protein is CASSQGQVSGNTIYF.

The gene calls are TRBV19 and TRBJ1-2; D is unclear. The CDR3 covers 14 residues. The germline V and J ends were trimmed by 3 bases and 4 bases, with 12 bases remaining between them. Germline CDR1 LNHDA, CDR2 SQIVND (reference sequence). CDR3 loop: CASSINSATYGYTF. CDR3 coding DNA: TGTGCCAGTAGTATCAACTCCGCCACCTATGGCTACACCTTC.